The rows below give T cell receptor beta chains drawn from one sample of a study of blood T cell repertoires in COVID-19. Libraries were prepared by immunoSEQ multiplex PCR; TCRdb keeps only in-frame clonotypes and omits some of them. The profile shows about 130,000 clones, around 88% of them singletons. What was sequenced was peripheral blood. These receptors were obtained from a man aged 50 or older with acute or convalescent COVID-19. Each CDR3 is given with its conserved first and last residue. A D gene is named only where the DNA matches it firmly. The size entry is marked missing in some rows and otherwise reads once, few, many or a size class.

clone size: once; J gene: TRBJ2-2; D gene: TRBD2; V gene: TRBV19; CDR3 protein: CASSIRAGGPFTGELFF; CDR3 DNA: TGTGCCAGTAGTATAAGGGCGGGAGGGCCGTTCACCGGGGAGCTGTTTTTT
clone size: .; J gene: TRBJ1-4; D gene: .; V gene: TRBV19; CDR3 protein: CASSIGVSGIEKLFF; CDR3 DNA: TGTGCCAGTAGTATTGGAGTCTCCGGGATTGAAAAACTGTTTTTT
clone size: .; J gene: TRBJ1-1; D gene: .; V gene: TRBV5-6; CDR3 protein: CASSLDSLTEAFF; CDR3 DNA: TGTGCCAGCAGCTTGGACAGCCTCACTGAAGCTTTCTTT
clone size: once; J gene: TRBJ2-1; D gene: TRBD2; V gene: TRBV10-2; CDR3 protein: CASSRTSGTGSYNEQFF; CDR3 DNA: TGCGCCAGCAGCCGGACTAGCGGGACTGGGAGCTACAATGAGCAGTTCTTC
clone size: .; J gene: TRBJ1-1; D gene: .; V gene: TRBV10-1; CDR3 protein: CASSESMNTEAFF; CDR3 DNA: TGCGCCAGCAGTGAGTCCATGAACACTGAAGCTTTCTTT
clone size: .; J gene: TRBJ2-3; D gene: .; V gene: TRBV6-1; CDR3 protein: CASSEGAVADTQYF; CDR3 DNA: TGTGCCAGCAGTGAAGGGGCAGTTGCAGATACGCAGTATTTT
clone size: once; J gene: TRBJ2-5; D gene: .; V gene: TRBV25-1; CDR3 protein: CASSPPRVGETQYF; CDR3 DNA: TGTGCCAGCAGTCCCCCGAGGGTCGGGGAGACCCAGTACTTC
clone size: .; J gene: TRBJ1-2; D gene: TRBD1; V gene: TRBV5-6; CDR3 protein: CASSLVTGGDGYTF; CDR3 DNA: TGTGCCAGCAGCTTGGTTACAGGGGGCGATGGCTACACCTTC
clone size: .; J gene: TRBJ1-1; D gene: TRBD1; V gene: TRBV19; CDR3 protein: CASSISRTGGSTEAFF; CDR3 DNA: TGTGCCAGTAGTATAAGCCGGACAGGGGGCTCCACTGAAGCTTTCTTT
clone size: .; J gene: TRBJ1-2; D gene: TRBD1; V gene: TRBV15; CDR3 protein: CATSRAGTGANYGYTF; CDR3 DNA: TGTGCCACCAGCAGAGCCGGGACAGGGGCTAACTATGGCTACACCTTC
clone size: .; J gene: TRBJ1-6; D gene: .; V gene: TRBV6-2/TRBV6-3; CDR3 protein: CASSRTGTTSSYNSPLHF; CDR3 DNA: TGTGCCAGCAGCCGCACCGGGACAACGAGCTCCTATAATTCACCCCTCCACTTT
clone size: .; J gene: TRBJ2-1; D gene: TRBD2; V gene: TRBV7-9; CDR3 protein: CASDSGKVPYNEQFF; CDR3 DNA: TGTGCCAGCGATAGCGGGAAGGTTCCCTACAATGAGCAGTTCTTC
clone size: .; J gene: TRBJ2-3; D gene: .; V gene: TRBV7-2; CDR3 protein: CASSSAPTDTDTQYF; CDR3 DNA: TGTGCCAGCAGCAGTGCTCCTACAGACACAGATACGCAGTATTTT
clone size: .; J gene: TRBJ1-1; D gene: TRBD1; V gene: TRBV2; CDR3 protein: CASSEAGTANGAFF; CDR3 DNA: TGTGCCAGCAGTGAAGCTGGGACAGCCAACGGGGCTTTCTTT
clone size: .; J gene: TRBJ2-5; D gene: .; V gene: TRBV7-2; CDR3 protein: CASSVELASGTQYF; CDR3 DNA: TGTGCCAGCAGCGTCGAACTAGCTAGTGGGACCCAGTACTTC
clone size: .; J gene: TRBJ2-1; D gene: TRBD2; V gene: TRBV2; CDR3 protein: CASRGLAGRGYNEQFF; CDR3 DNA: TGTGCCAGCAGGGGACTAGCGGGGAGGGGCTACAATGAGCAGTTCTTC
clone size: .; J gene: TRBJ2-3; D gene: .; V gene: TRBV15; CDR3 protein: CAASRGPIDTQYF; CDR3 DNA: TGTGCCGCAAGCAGGGGCCCGATAGATACGCAGTATTTT
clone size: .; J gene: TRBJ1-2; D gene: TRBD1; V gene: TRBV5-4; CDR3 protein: CASSLQQTGGAGYTF; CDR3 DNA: TGTGCCAGCAGCCTCCAACAAACAGGGGGCGCGGGCTACACCTTC
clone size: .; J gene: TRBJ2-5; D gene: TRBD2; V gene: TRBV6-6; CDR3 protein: CASCPQDGGRETQYF; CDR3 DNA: TGTGCCAGCTGTCCCCAAGATGGCGGGAGAGAGACCCAGTACTTC
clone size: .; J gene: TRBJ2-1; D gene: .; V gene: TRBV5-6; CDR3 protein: CASSPRGNLLRNEQFF; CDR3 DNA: TGTGCCAGCAGCCCGAGAGGCAACCTCCTGCGGAATGAGCAGTTCTTC
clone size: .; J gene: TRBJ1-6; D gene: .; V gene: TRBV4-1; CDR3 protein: CASSHVPGVRNYNSPLHF; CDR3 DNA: TGCGCCAGCAGCCACGTTCCGGGAGTAAGAAACTATAATTCACCCCTCCACTTT
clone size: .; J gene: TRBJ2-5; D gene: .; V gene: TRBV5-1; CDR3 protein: CASSFETGRETQYF; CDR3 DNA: TGCGCCAGCAGCTTTGAGACAGGGAGGGAGACCCAGTACTTC
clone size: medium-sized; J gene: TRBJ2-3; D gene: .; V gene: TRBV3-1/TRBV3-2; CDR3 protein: CASSQDWSERRTDTQYF; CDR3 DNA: TGTGCCAGCAGCCAAGATTGGAGTGAGAGGAGGACAGATACGCAGTATTTT
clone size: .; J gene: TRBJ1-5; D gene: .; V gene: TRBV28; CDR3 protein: CASSNPIDPQHF; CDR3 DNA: TGTGCCAGCAGCAACCCCATAGATCCCCAGCATTTT
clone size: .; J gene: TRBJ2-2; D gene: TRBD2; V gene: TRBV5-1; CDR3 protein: CASRTGTSVPNGELFF; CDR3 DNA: TGCGCCAGCAGGACCGGGACTAGCGTCCCCAACGGGGAGCTGTTTTTT
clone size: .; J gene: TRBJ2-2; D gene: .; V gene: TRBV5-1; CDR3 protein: CASSLFGTGELFF; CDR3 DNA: TGCGCCAGCAGCTTGTTCGGGACCGGGGAGCTGTTTTTT
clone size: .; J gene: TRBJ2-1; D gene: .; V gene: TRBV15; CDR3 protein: CATSRERAAGWFDEQFF; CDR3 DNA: TGTGCCACCAGCCGGGAACGGGCAGCTGGGTGGTTTGATGAGCAGTTCTTC
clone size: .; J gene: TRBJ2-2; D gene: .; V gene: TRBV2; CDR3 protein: CASSVQGAGELFF; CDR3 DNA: TGTGCCAGCAGTGTACAGGGTGCCGGGGAGCTGTTTTTT
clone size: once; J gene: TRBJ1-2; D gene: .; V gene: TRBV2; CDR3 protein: CASTTGGGVWNGYTF; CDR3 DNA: TGTGCCAGCACCACCGGAGGAGGGGTTTGGAATGGCTACACCTTC
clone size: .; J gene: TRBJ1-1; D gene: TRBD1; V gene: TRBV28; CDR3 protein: CASSSPGGRGTEAFF; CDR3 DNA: TGTGCCAGCAGTTCTCCAGGGGGTCGGGGCACTGAAGCTTTCTTT
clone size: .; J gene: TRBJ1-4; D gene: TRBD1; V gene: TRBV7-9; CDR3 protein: CASSSPRQGGEKLFF; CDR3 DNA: TGTGCCAGCAGCTCACCAAGACAGGGCGGTGAAAAACTGTTTTTT
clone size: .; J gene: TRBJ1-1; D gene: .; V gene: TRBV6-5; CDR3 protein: CASSYSLSRNTEAFF; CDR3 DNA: TGTGCCAGCAGTTACTCGTTGAGTAGGAACACTGAAGCTTTCTTT
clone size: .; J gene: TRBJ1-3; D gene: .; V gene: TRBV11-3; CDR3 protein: CASSLAGPGNTIYF; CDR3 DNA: TGTGCCAGCAGCTTAGCAGGGCCTGGAAACACCATATATTTT
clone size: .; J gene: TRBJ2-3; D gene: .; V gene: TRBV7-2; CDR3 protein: CASRGGLYTQYF; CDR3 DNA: TGTGCCAGCAGGGGGGGTCTGTATACGCAGTATTTT
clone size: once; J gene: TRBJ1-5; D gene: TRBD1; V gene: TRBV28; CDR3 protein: CASSPPGGYQPQHF; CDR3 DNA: TGTGCCAGCAGTCCCCCAGGGGGTTATCAGCCCCAGCATTTT
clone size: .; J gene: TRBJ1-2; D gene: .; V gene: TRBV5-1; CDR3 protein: CASSAGTTEGGYTF; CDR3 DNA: TGCGCCAGCAGCGCCGGGACAACCGAGGGTGGCTACACCTTC
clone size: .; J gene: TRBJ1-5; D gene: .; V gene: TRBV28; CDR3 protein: CASIFSGSNQPQHF; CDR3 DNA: TGTGCCAGCATTTTCAGTGGCAGCAATCAGCCCCAGCATTTT
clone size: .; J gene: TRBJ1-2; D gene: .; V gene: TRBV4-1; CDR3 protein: CASSQDGANYGYTF; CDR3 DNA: TGCGCCAGCAGCCAAGATGGAGCTAACTATGGCTACACCTTC